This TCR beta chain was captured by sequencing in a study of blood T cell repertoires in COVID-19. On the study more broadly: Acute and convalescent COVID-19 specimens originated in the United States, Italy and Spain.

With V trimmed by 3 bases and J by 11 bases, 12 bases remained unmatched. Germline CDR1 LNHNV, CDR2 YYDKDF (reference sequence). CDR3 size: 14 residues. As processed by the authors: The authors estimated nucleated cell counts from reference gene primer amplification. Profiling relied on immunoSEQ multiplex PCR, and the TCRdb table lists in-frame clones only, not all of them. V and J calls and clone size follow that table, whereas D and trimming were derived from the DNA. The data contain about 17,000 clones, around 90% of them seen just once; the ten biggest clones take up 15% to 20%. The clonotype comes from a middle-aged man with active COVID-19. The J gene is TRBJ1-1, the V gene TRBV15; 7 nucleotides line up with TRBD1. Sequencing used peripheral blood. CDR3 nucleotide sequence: TGTGCCACCAGCAGGGAAAATAAACAGGGGCGGGCTTTCTTT. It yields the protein CATSRENKQGRAFF.